The 2 T cell receptor beta chains below all came from one sample that was sequenced in a study of immune evolution from preneoplasia to lung adenocarcinoma. Some clones are missing from TCRdb's copy, which holds only in-frame ones; the method was immunoSEQ multiplex PCR. The top ten hold about 7.8% of the sample, which has around 5,000 clones, roughly 86% seen once. The sequencing input was FFPE lung adenocarcinoma in situ tissue. The receptors come from a person aged 65 to 85 with lung adenocarcinoma.

This clone came up once. Here the CDR3 reads CATSREGTGGNQPQHF. The CDR3 DNA reads TGTGCCACCAGCAGAGAAGGGACAGGGGGCAATCAGCCCCAGCATTTT. The rearrangement links TRBV15 to TRBJ1-5; 10 bases align to TRBD1. Germline V gene lookup returns CDR1 LNHNV and CDR2 YYDKDF (reference sequence). There are 16 residues in the CDR3. The V gene end was trimmed by 0 bases and the J gene end by 2 bases; junction bases not matched to a gene: 1.

The V call is TRBV5-1, the J call TRBJ2-1; D tentatively reads TRBD1 or TRBD2 (6 bases each). The CDR3 consists of 16 residues. CDR1 and CDR2 (germline): SGHRS, YFSETQ. The V and J ends lost 4 bases and 0 bases respectively, with 14 bases between them. Here the CDR3 DNA reads TGCGCCAGCAGCCAAGGAGGGGGGAGCTCCTACAATGAGCAGTTCTTC. It yields the protein CASSQGGGSSYNEQFF.